The 5 T cell receptor beta chains listed next were all sequenced from one sample in a study of T cells in Graves' hyperthyroidism and ophthalmopathy. Amplification of TCR beta CDR3 regions used RNA as the template. HTBI primers were used for first-round RT-PCR of the TCR CDR3. In TCRdb, the multiplex PCR reads were re-called with MiXCR into one record per CDR3 protein. The top ten hold 3.8% of the sample, which has approximately 630,000 distinct CDR3 sequences, roughly 17% seen once. The sequenced sample consisted of blood. The origin of the receptors is a woman in her 30s with Graves' hyperthyroidism.

This clonotype was detected ten times or more. The rearrangement joins TRBV2 to TRBJ1-1; TRBD1 aligns across 8 bases. The CDR3 has 14 amino acids. Germline CDR1 SNHLY, CDR2 FYNNEI. The trim removed 7 bases at V and 3 bases at J, leaving 7 bases unmatched. In nucleotides, the CDR3 is TGTGCCAGCAACGGACAGGGCCGGTACACTGAAGCTTTCTTT. Protein: CASNGQGRYTEAFF.

This clonotype was found a few times. The rearrangement links TRBV15 to TRBJ2-7; D is perhaps TRBD2 (7 bases). Germline V CDR1 and CDR2: LNHNV, YYDKDF (reference sequence). The CDR3 is 13 residues long. Trimming removed 6 bases at V and 6 bases at J, with 15 bases between. The CDR3 DNA follows: TGTGCCACCAGGGGGGCGGGCGGGGGCGAGCAGTACTTC. Its protein is CATRGAGGGEQYF.

The chain is built from TRBV2 and TRBJ2-5; 9 bases fit TRBD1. This CDR3 comprises 14 residues. J lost 3 bases, V lost 6 bases, and 5 bases had no gene match. Germline-derived CDR1 and CDR2 are SNHLY and FYNNEI. Here the CDR3 reads CASRGGTGKETQYF. In DNA form, the CDR3 reads TGTGCCAGCAGAGGGGGGACAGGGAAAGAGACCCAGTACTTC.

This clonotype came up many times. The genes are TRBV7-9 and TRBJ2-7; D perhaps matches TRBD2 (6 bases). Germline V gene sequence: CDR1 SEHNR, CDR2 FQNEAQ (reference sequence). The CDR3 runs 17 residues. Trimming stripped 5 bases from V and 3 bases from J, with 23 bases between. CDR3 protein: CASSPALKAGLSYEQYF. CDR3 DNA sequence: TGTGCCAGCAGCCCCGCCCTCAAGGCGGGACTGAGCTACGAGCAGTACTTC.

This clonotype has a count of ten or more. The chain links TRBV27 to TRBJ2-1, with D uncertain. V lost 2 bases to trimming and J lost 6 bases, with 5 bases between them. The CDR3 spans 12 residues. Germline assignment: CDR1 MNHEY and CDR2 SMNVEV (reference sequence). This CDR3 reads CASSLNSNEQFF. CDR3 nucleotide sequence: TGTGCCAGCAGTTTAAATAGCAATGAGCAGTTCTTC.